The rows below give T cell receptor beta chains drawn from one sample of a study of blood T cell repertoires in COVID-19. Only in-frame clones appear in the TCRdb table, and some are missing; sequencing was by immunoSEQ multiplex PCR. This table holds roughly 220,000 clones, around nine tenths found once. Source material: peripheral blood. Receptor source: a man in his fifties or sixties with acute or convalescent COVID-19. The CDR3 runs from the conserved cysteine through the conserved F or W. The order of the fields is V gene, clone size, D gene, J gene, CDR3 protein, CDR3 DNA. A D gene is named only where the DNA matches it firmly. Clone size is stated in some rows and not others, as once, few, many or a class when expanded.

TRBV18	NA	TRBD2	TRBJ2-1	CASSQKLAGGLNEQFF	TGTGCCAGCTCTCAAAAGCTAGCGGGGGGTCTCAATGAGCAGTTCTTC
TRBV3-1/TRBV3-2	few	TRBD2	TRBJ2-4	CASSQEVAGGRDIQYF	TGTGCCAGCAGCCAAGAAGTAGCGGGGGGGCGAGACATTCAGTACTTC
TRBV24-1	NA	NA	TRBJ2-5	CATSNSGTQETQYF	TGTGCCACCAGTAACTCCGGGACACAAGAGACCCAGTACTTC
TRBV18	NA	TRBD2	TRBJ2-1	CASSSTPGLAGRSYNEQFF	TGTGCCAGCTCATCGACACCGGGACTAGCGGGGAGATCCTACAATGAGCAGTTCTTC
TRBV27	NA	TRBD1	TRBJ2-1	CASRDRAYNEQFF	TGTGCCAGCAGAGACAGGGCCTACAATGAGCAGTTCTTC
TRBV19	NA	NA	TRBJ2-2	CASSTRGGNTGELFF	TGTGCCAGTAGTACCCGTGGAGGGAACACCGGGGAGCTGTTTTTT
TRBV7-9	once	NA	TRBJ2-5	CASSPSGAQETQYF	TGTGCCAGCAGCCCCTCAGGGGCTCAAGAGACCCAGTACTTC
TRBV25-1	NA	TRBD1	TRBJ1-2	CASNPGGSSYGYTF	TGTGCCAGCAATCCAGGGGGTTCCAGCTATGGCTACACCTTC
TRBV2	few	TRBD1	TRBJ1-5	CASSAGGGRYQPQHF	TGTGCCAGCAGTGCGGGAGGGGGCCGCTATCAGCCCCAGCATTTT
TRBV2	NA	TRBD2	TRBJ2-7	CASSEEAGVGDEQYF	TGTGCCAGCAGTGAGGAAGCGGGGGTCGGGGACGAGCAGTACTTC
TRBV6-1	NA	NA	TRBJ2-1	CASSETSAGNNEQFF	TGTGCCAGCAGTGAAACCTCGGCAGGAAACAATGAGCAGTTCTTC
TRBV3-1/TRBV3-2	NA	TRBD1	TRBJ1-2	CASSQDGAWTGGRYGYTF	TGTGCCAGCAGCCAAGATGGGGCGTGGACAGGGGGTCGCTATGGCTACACCTTC
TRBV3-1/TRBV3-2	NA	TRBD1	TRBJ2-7	CASSPLISRTGTYEQYF	TGTGCCAGCAGCCCCCTCATTAGCAGGACAGGTACATACGAGCAGTACTTC
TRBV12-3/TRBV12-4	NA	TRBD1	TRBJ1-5	CASSLKGQQPQHF	TGTGCCAGCAGTCTAAAGGGACAGCAGCCCCAGCATTTT
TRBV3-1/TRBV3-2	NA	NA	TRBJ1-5	CASSQGPGLKQPQHF	TGTGCCAGCAGCCAGGGTCCAGGGTTAAAGCAGCCCCAGCATTTT
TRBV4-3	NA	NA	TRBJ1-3	CASSQDPAGSGNTIYF	TGCGCCAGCAGCCAAGACCCCGCGGGCTCTGGAAACACCATATATTTT
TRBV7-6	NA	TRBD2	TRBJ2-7	CASSAVGRGGSYEQYF	TGTGCCAGCAGCGCCGTGGGGCGGGGGGGATCCTACGAGCAGTACTTC
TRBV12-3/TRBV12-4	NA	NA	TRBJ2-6	CASQLGANVLTF	TGTGCCAGCCAGTTAGGGGCCAACGTCCTGACTTTC
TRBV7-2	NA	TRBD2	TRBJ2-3	CASSSGFGGGTDTQYF	TGTGCCAGCAGCTCAGGGTTTGGGGGGGGCACAGATACGCAGTATTTT
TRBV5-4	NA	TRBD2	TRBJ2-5	CASSLAGTSQETQYF	TGTGCCAGCAGCTTGGCCGGGACTAGCCAAGAGACCCAGTACTTC
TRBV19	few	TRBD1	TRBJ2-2	CASTNTFGTAGSTGELFF	TGTGCCAGTACCAATACCTTCGGGACAGCCGGATCCACCGGGGAGCTGTTTTTT
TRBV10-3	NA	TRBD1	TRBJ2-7	CAIRSGGSYEQYF	TGTGCCATCAGGTCAGGGGGCTCCTACGAGCAGTACTTC
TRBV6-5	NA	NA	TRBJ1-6	CASSLGHLGSPLHF	TGTGCCAGCAGCCTTGGACACCTGGGTTCACCCCTCCACTTT
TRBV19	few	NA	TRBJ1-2	CASNPAQGRSREVYTF	TGTGCCAGTAACCCAGCGCAGGGCAGGTCACGGGAGGTCTACACCTTC
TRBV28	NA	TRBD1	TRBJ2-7	CASSGQENYEQYF	TGTGCCAGCAGCGGACAGGAAAACTACGAGCAGTACTTC
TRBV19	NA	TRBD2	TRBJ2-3	CASSIGRNTDTQYF	TGTGCCAGTAGTATCGGGAGGAACACAGATACGCAGTATTTT
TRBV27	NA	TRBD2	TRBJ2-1	CASSIYRLAGGNEQFF	TGTGCCAGCAGTATATACAGACTAGCGGGGGGCAATGAGCAGTTCTTC
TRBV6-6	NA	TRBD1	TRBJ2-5	CASRQGQGRVETQYF	TGTGCCAGCAGACAAGGACAGGGAAGGGTGGAGACCCAGTACTTC
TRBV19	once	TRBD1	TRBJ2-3	CASSTQGARDTQYF	TGTGCCAGTAGTACGCAGGGGGCAAGAGATACGCAGTATTTT
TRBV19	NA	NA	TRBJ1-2	CASSIGGRTNYGYTF	TGTGCCAGTAGTATAGGGGGCAGAACTAACTATGGCTACACCTTC
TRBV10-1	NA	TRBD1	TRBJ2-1	CASSDFDRDNEQFF	TGCGCCAGCAGTGACTTCGACAGGGACAATGAGCAGTTCTTC
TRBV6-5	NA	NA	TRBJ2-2	CASSPQGLDGELFF	TGTGCCAGCAGTCCTCAGGGTTTGGACGGGGAGCTGTTTTTT
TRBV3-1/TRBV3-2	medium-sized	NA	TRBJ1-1	CASSQAQGGRRKTEAFF	TGTGCCAGCAGCCAAGCCCAAGGGGGAAGAAGGAAAACTGAAGCTTTCTTT
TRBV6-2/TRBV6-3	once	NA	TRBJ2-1	CASSYPLVLAGNVNEQFF	TGTGCCAGCAGTTACCCCCTGGTTTTGGCGGGGAATGTGAATGAGCAGTTCTTC
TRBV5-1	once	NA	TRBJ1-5	CASSLSGGMGQPQHF	TGCGCCAGCAGCTTGTCCGGGGGGATGGGTCAGCCCCAGCATTTT
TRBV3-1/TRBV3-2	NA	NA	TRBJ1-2	CASSLQGRVVYGYTF	TGTGCCAGCAGCCTACAGGGACGGGTAGTCTATGGCTACACCTTC
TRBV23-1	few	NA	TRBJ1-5	CASSQFPAGDQPQHF	TGCGCCAGCAGTCAATTCCCCGCCGGAGATCAGCCCCAGCATTTT
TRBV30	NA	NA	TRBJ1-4	CAWSHGTGNEKLFF	TGTGCCTGGAGCCACGGCACAGGGAATGAAAAACTGTTTTTT
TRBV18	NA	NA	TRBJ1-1	CASSPLSGSTEAFF	TGTGCCAGCTCACCACTGTCCGGGAGCACTGAAGCTTTCTTT
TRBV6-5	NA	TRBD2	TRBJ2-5	CASSQPGLKETQYF	TGTGCCAGCAGTCAGCCGGGACTAAAAGAGACCCAGTACTTC
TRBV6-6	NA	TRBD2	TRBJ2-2	CASSLLAGGPTNTGELFF	TGTGCCAGCAGTCTATTAGCGGGGGGGCCCACCAACACCGGGGAGCTGTTTTTT
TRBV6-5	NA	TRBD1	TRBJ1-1	CASSYSPGQLNTEAFF	TGTGCCAGCAGTTACTCTCCGGGACAGCTGAACACTGAAGCTTTCTTT
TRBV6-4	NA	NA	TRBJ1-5	CASSVEGGNQPQHF	TGTGCCAGCAGTGTGGAGGGTGGCAATCAGCCCCAGCATTTT
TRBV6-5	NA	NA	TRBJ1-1	CASTSPGRVTEAFF	TGTGCCAGCACCTCCCCGGGCAGGGTCACTGAAGCTTTCTTT
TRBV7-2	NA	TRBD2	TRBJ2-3	CASSRGTPGLAVGDTQYF	TGTGCCAGCAGCCGGGGAACTCCAGGACTAGCGGTGGGAGATACGCAGTATTTT
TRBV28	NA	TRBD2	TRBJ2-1	CASSVTGLAVTSYNEQFF	TGTGCCAGCAGTGTCACCGGACTAGCGGTTACGTCCTACAATGAGCAGTTCTTC
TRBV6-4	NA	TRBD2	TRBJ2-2	CASSPTSGGLNTGELFF	TGTGCCAGCAGCCCGACTAGCGGGGGGCTGAACACCGGGGAGCTGTTTTTT
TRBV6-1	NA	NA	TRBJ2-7	CASSEALRQRVEQYF	TGTGCCAGCAGTGAAGCGCTCCGGCAGAGGGTCGAGCAGTACTTC
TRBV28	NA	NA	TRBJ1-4	CASSPRATNEKLFF	TGTGCCAGCAGCCCCAGGGCGACTAATGAAAAACTGTTTTTT
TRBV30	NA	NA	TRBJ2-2	CAWSHTNTGELFF	TGTGCCTGGAGTCACACCAACACCGGGGAGCTGTTTTTT
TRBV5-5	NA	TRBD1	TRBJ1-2	CASSLTGARGYTF	TGTGCCAGCAGCCTAACAGGGGCCAGGGGCTACACCTTC
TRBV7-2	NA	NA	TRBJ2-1	CASSLTRNEQFF	TGTGCCAGCAGCTTAACCCGGAATGAGCAGTTCTTC
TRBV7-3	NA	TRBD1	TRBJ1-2	CASSPGQGHNYGYTF	TGTGCCAGCAGCCCCGGACAGGGTCATAACTATGGCTACACCTTC
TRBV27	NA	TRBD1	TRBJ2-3	CASSLLLGGQGTDTQYF	TGTGCCAGCAGTTTATTACTAGGGGGACAGGGAACAGATACGCAGTATTTT
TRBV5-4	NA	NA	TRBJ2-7	CASSWGGPGSYEQYF	TGTGCCAGCAGTTGGGGAGGTCCGGGCTCCTACGAGCAGTACTTC
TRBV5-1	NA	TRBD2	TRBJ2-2	CASSPAGARGTGELFF	TGCGCCAGCAGCCCAGCGGGGGCGCGGGGCACCGGGGAGCTGTTTTTT
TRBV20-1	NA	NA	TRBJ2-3	CSASPLDSLISTDTQYF	TGCAGTGCTAGTCCCCTTGACAGCCTGATAAGCACAGATACGCAGTATTTT
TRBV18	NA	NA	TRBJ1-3	CASSPPTTGPGGNTIYF	TGTGCCAGCTCACCACCGACCACAGGACCAGGGGGAAACACCATATATTTT
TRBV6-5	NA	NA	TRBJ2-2	CASRAGAGTGELFF	TGTGCCAGCAGGGCGGGGGCCGGTACCGGGGAGCTGTTTTTT
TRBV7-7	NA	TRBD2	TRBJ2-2	CASSLYSGGTGELFF	TGTGCCAGCAGCTTATATAGCGGGGGGACCGGGGAGCTGTTTTTT